This T cell receptor (beta chain) was sequenced for a study of CD8 T cells in Susac syndrome (dated by TCRdb to 2018 to 2020). A note on the overall study: Whether CD8+ T cell activation and differentiation in Susac syndrome was antigen driven was tested using repertoire sequencing.

RNA was extracted using the RNeasy kit, and about 0.45 to 1 microgram was reverse transcribed with random hexamers. The immunoSEQ multiplex PCR assay, which covers 54 Vbeta and 13 Jbeta segments, was used to amplify TCR beta CDR3 regions. Bias from PCR amplification was corrected by using a synthetic template baseline for primer optimization and for computational correction. Concerning the study's data processing: Only productive sequences were kept, with reads annotated to V, D and J genes according to IMGT and analyzed in immunoSEQ Analyzer. To calculate clonality, Shannon entropy was normalized by log2 of the number of productive unique sequences and then subtracted from one. For each patient and control, public and private clones were evaluated among the 100 most prevalent clones. Susac-specific clones were defined as absent from healthy and MS cohorts, some 1,000 published viral clones and other ImmuneACCESS disease sequences. TCRdb redid the processing of the public reads, applying fastp at Q25 and MiXCR, and retained in-frame beta chains. Here each entry gathers all rows of one CDR3 protein and keeps the most common genes and DNA. In this record, the V and J calls reflect TCRdb's handling and not the investigators' own analysis. In this sample the table shows about 70,000 distinct CDR3 sequences, nearly 96% of which occur a single time. Of the sample, over 0.09% falls within the top ten clones.

V lost 2 bases and J lost 12 bases; the stretch between them is 13 bases long. There are 12 amino acids in the CDR3, from cysteine to phenylalanine inclusive. CDR3 DNA only is kept here, 36 bases in frame from base 1. The germline V gene (reference sequence) sets CDR1 to SGHAT and CDR2 to FQDESV. High-throughput TCR beta sequencing profiled peripheral blood CD8+ and CD4+ T cells from healthy donors, Susac syndrome patients and multiple sclerosis patients. The multiple sclerosis controls were treatment-naive patients whose relapsing-remitting disease, either stable or active, fulfilled the revised McDonald criteria. Bulk CD8+ and CD4+ T cells were purified magnetically by negative isolation, whereas CD8+ TEMRA cells were enriched by FACS. Blood was drawn into EDTA tubes, processed within 24 hours, and PBMCs were isolated by density gradient centrifugation. PBMCs intended for TCR sequencing were frozen in liquid nitrogen and were later thawed in a 37 degrees C water bath. Purity of sorted or isolated CD4+, CD8+ and CD8+ TEMRA cells was at least 90%.

Details on this clonotype: The antigen it recognizes is unknown. No much larger clone exists at a distance of one base, and base qualities are not known.

Broader findings and caveats from the paper: The TCR sequencing and HLA analysis was acknowledged to have included a relatively small number of individuals.

This receptor was identified in a human donor with multiple sclerosis. This chain joins TRBV11-1 to TRBJ1-1, with a tentative D gene TRBD1 over 6 matching bases. The sequenced sample consisted of CD4+ T cells from PBMCs. The DNA sequence is as follows: TGTGCCAGCAGCTTAAATCCAGGGGACTCTTTCTTT. This gives the protein CASSLNPGDSFF.